The clone carrying this T cell receptor beta chain was counted between two and nine times. Antigen unknown. Germline V CDR1 and CDR2: DFQATT, SNEGSKA (reference sequence). Trimming at V came to 6 bases and at J to 5 bases, leaving 7 bases not matched to a gene. The CDR3 is 13 residues long. The sample originates from a study of post-analysis software for immune sequencing data. Overall study findings and caveats: Patients had higher frequencies than controls of four to six TRBV segments, including TRBV5-6, TRBV5-1 and TRBV20-1.

TCR beta cDNA libraries included unique molecular identifiers. TCRdb analysed the PCR reads with MiXCR anew, one entry per CDR3 protein. The sample lists hundreds of thousands of distinct CDR3 sequences, roughly 29% occurring once. The clonotype was recovered from a girl under 18 with multiple sclerosis. This chain joins TRBV20-1 and TRBJ2-3; 8 bases map to TRBD2. Sequences were obtained from blood. CDR3 protein: CSALGTSGDTQYF. CDR3 nucleotide sequence: TGCAGTGCCCTAGGGACTAGTGGAGATACGCAGTATTTT.